The 26 T cell receptor beta chains listed next were all sequenced from one sample in a study of post-analysis software for immune sequencing data. Study-wide results and limits: Four to six TRBV segments were more frequent in patients than controls; TRBV5-6, TRBV5-1 and TRBV20-1 belonged to this group.

For these TCRs, the target antigens are not known. Presence of unique molecular identifiers characterized the TCR beta cDNA libraries. In TCRdb, the PCR reads were re-called with MiXCR into one record per CDR3 protein. Of around 440,000 distinct CDR3 sequences detected, less than 45% appear once; the ten largest clones hold 9.5% to 13%. The sequenced material came from blood. Source of these receptors: a girl under 18 with multiple sclerosis.

V and J are TRBV5-1 and TRBJ2-2; the D gene is possibly TRBD1 (6 bases). V dropped 4 bases and J dropped 0 bases, with 10 bases sitting between them. The CDR3 runs 15 residues. Germline V gene lookup returns CDR1 SGHRS and CDR2 YFSETQ. CDR3 protein: CASSRGQSNTGELFF. The CDR3, as DNA: TGCGCCAGCAGCCGCGGACAGTCGAACACCGGGGAGCTGTTTTTT.

The chain is built from TRBV29-1 and TRBJ2-1; tentatively, D is TRBD2 (6 bases). The assigned J gene may be wrong: the sequence end matches TRBJ2-7 better. Germline V lookup: CDR1 SQVTM, CDR2 ANQGSEA. This CDR3 spans 13 amino acids. CDR3 in DNA: TGCAGCGCGGCGGGAAGCTCCTACAATGAGCAGTACTTC. Translated, it gives CSAAGSSYNEQYF.

With regard to this clonotype: One end of the junction does not line up with germline, which may come from a read error. Here the CDR3 reads CRARDTSNEQFF. The CDR3 bases are TGCAGGGCTAGAGATACCTCGAATGAGCAGTTCTTC. The chain links TRBV20-1 to TRBJ2-1; no clear D. This CDR3 has 12 residues. Germline CDR1 is DFQATT and CDR2 is SNEGSKA (reference sequence).

V and J are TRBV27 and TRBJ1-1; the D is unclear. Germline loops: CDR1 MNHEY, CDR2 SMNVEV (reference sequence). V was pared by 3 bases and J by 0 bases, with 8 bases between. There are 14 residues in the CDR3. CDR3 nucleotides: TGTGCCAGCAGTTTTGTAGACCTGAACACTGAAGCTTTCTTT. This translates into CASSFVDLNTEAFF.

In DNA form, the CDR3 reads TGTGCCAGCAGCCATGGAACACCGGGACAGGGTGATTACGGCTACACCTTC. Its translation: CASSHGTPGQGDYGYTF. V and J are TRBV3-1 and TRBJ1-2; 9 positions match TRBD1. The CDR3 sequence is 17 residues long. Looked up from germline, CDR1 is LGHDT and CDR2 is YNNKEL (reference sequence). After removal of 3 bases from V and 8 bases from J, the junction contained 16 bases not matched to a gene.

This clonotype counts as medium-sized (0.01 to 0.1%). This chain uses TRBV29-1 with TRBJ2-7; 7 nucleotides agree with TRBD1. From germline, CDR1 is SQVTM and CDR2 ANQGSEA. The junction had 6 bases not matched to a gene; V was cut back by 8 bases and J by 2 bases. This CDR3 spans 12 amino acids. CDR3 bases: TGCAGCTCACGGGACAGCCCCTACGAGCAGTACTTC. Translation: CSSRDSPYEQYF.

In this sample, this clonotype turned up a few times. The rearrangement links TRBV29-1 to TRBJ2-5; possibly TRBD1 for D (6 bases). The CDR3 contains 12 residues. In germline, CDR1 is SQVTM, CDR2 ANQGSEA. Between the trimmed V and J ends, which lost 6 bases and 1 base, there was a span of 9 bases. As DNA, the CDR3 is TGCAGCGTCGGACAGCCCCAAGAGACCCAGTACTTC. This gives the protein CSVGQPQETQYF.

This clonotype was picked up many times. The rearrangement joins TRBV20-1 to TRBJ2-7; 12 bases map to TRBD1. The DNA matches TRBJ2-5 better at its end, which makes the J call doubtful. CDR3 size: 13 residues. Germline CDR1 DFQATT, CDR2 SNEGSKA (reference sequence). The CDR3 reads CSAPGQGAETQYF. The CDR3 DNA reads TGCAGTGCACCGGGACAGGGGGCAGAGACCCAGTACTTC.

The V and J genes are TRBV7-2 and TRBJ2-3; TRBD2 matches at 9 bases. Germline loops: CDR1 SGHTA, CDR2 FQGNSA. The length of the CDR3 is 16 residues. The V segment lost 1 base and the J segment 2 bases; nucleotides outside the gene matches: 4. CDR3 sequence reads: CASSLVASGITDTQYF. CDR3 sequence (DNA): TGTGCCAGCAGCTTAGTGGCTAGCGGGATCACAGATACGCAGTATTTT.

V is TRBV20-1 and J is TRBJ2-1; TRBD2 might be the D (5 bases). The germline gives CDR1 DFQATT, CDR2 SNEGSKA (reference sequence). This CDR3 contains 12 residues. Trimming cost V 3 bases and J 5 bases, with 8 bases left between them. CDR3 coding DNA: TGCAGTGCTAGTCGGGGAAACAATGAGCAGTTCTTC. It encodes CSASRGNNEQFF.

This clonotype was counted many times. Mismatch with germline at one junction end may stem from a read error. The V and J genes are TRBV4-2 and TRBJ2-7; perhaps TRBD1 as D (6 bases). CDR1 LGHNA and CDR2 YNFKEQ come from the germline V gene. CDR3 size: 14 residues. The CDR3 sequence: CASSQGQGTYEQYF. The CDR3 DNA reads as TGCGCCAGCAGCCAAGGGCAGGGGACCTACGAGCAGTACTTC.

This rearrangement joins TRBV20-1 to TRBJ2-4; the D is unclear. The DNA end is a closer match to TRBJ2-7, so the J assignment may be wrong. In germline, CDR1 is DFQATT, CDR2 SNEGSKA (reference sequence). The CDR3 contains 13 residues. As DNA, the CDR3 is TGCAGTGCTAGAGAGGCCAGCGACTACGAGCAGTACTTC. Its protein product is CSAREASDYEQYF.

This clonotype appeared a single time. This chain uses TRBV3-1 with TRBJ2-4, with 10 bases matching TRBD2. CDR1 LGHDT and CDR2 YNNKEL come from the germline V gene (reference sequence). With 3 bases clipped from V and 13 bases from J, the junction kept 9 bases outside the gene matches. The CDR3 runs 14 residues. The CDR3: CASSQPGLAREQYF. In nucleotides, the CDR3 is TGTGCCAGCAGCCAGCCGGGACTAGCGCGGGAGCAGTACTTC.

The rearrangement joins TRBV4-1 to TRBJ2-5; D tentatively reads TRBD1 or TRBD2 (5 bases each). Gene TRBJ2-7 matches the end of the DNA better, so the J call may be wrong. Germline V lookup: CDR1 MGHRA, CDR2 YSYEKL. This CDR3 is built from 15 residues. This chain's CDR3 is CASSLRGEGRYEQYF. CDR3 nucleotide sequence: TGCGCCAGCAGCCTCAGAGGAGAGGGGAGATACGAGCAGTACTTC.

This clonotype was counted between two and nine times. DNA for the CDR3: TGTGCCAGCAGCCAGGGGACTAGTAGCTACGAGCAGTACTTC. This encodes CASSQGTSSYEQYF. This rearrangement joins TRBV3-1 to TRBJ2-7; 8 bases match TRBD2. V lost 3 bases and J lost 3; bases outside the gene matches: 4. The CDR3 is 14 residues long. CDR1 and CDR2 from the germline V gene are LGHDT and YNNKEL (reference sequence).

The chain has TRBV6-2 or TRBV6-3 and TRBJ2-1; 9 bases map to TRBD1. Germline V CDR1 and CDR2: MNHEY, SVGEGT. This CDR3 has 15 residues. The junction had 9 bases not matched to a gene; V was cut back by 2 bases and J by 10 bases. CDR3 coding DNA: TGTGCCAGCAGTTACGGGACAGGGAGCTCCTACGAGCAGTTCTTC. Protein product: CASSYGTGSSYEQFF.

The V gene is TRBV16, the J gene TRBJ2-7; no clear D. V was shortened by 2 bases and J by 2 bases, with 16 bases between the two germline ends. CDR1 and CDR2 (germline): KGHSY, FQNENV. This CDR3 contains 16 residues. The CDR3 DNA sequence: TGTGCCAGCAGCCAAGGTCTTGACCAGTTGGCCTACGAGCAGTACTTC. This encodes CASSQGLDQLAYEQYF. Together with reference TRBV16 and TRBJ2-7, the CDR3 gives the full variable domain: GEEVAQTPKHLVRGEGQKAKLYCAPIKGHSYVFWYQQVLKNEFKFLISFQNENVFDETGMPKERFSAKCLPNSPCSLEIQATKLEDSAVYFCASSQGLDQLAYEQYFGPGTRLTVT.

Worth noting for this clonotype: One end of the junction fails to match germline, which may point to a read error. This chain uses TRBV12-3 or TRBV12-4 with TRBJ2-7; D possibly uses TRBD1 or TRBD2 (5 bases each). CDR3 length: 16 amino acids. CDR3 protein: CACSLRDGRRRYEQYF. The CDR3 region has the DNA TGTGCCTGCAGTCTAAGGGACGGCCGCCGTCGGTACGAGCAGTACTTC.

The chain employs TRBV7-2 and TRBJ1-1; D gene ambiguous. CDR3 length: 16 residues. The germline V and J ends were trimmed by 5 bases and 4 bases, with 20 bases remaining between them. From germline, CDR1 is SGHTA and CDR2 FQGNSA. The CDR3 region is CASSVATGSSGTEAFF. Here the CDR3 DNA reads TGTGCCAGCAGCGTTGCAACGGGCAGCTCGGGCACTGAAGCTTTCTTT.

The count of this clonotype is one. The rearrangement uses TRBV29-1 and TRBJ2-1; tentatively, D is TRBD1 (6 bases). V was shortened by 4 bases and J by 1 base, with 14 bases between the two germline ends. The CDR3 runs to 15 residues. The V gene's germline CDR1 is SQVTM and CDR2 ANQGSEA. The CDR3 reads CSVVGQLLSYNEQFF. CDR3 sequence (DNA): TGCAGCGTTGTAGGACAGCTCCTTTCCTACAATGAGCAGTTCTTC.

This clonotype was found a few times. V usage is TRBV6-6 and J usage is TRBJ1-1; TRBD1 agrees at 8 bases. Looked up from germline, CDR1 is MNHNY and CDR2 is SVGAGI (reference sequence). V trimming: 7 bases; J trimming: 3 bases; junction bases outside the gene matches: 13. This CDR3 comprises 16 residues. In DNA, the CDR3 is TGTGCCAGCACCCACGGACAGGGAAGGGCTTACACTGAAGCTTTCTTT. It is translated as CASTHGQGRAYTEAFF.

The chain joins TRBV20-1 to TRBJ2-3, with 9 bases aligning to TRBD2. Germline V lookup: CDR1 DFQATT, CDR2 SNEGSKA (reference sequence). Trimming took 3 bases from V and 2 from J; bases not matched to a gene: 12. This CDR3 has 17 amino acids. The CDR3 sequence: CSARLILAGTDTDTQYF. The CDR3 DNA reads as TGCAGTGCTAGGCTGATTCTAGCGGGAACCGACACAGATACGCAGTATTTT.

The chain has TRBV29-1 and TRBJ2-7, with D possibly being TRBD2 (7 bases). Germline V lookup: CDR1 SQVTM, CDR2 ANQGSEA. The germline V and J ends were trimmed by 2 bases and 6 bases, with 17 bases remaining between them. The CDR3 is 14 residues long. This CDR3 is CSVESREGGGEQYF. The CDR3 DNA reads as TGCAGCGTTGAATCGAGGGAGGGGGGCGGCGAGCAGTACTTC.

This sequence joins TRBV20-1 and TRBJ2-1, with TRBD2 matching over 7 bases. The CDR3 is 15 residues long. Germline V gene sequence: CDR1 DFQATT, CDR2 SNEGSKA (reference sequence). Losses at the gene ends were 0 bases for V and 0 bases for J; bases not matched to a gene: 2. CDR3: CSARETSFSYNEQFF. The CDR3 region has the DNA TGCAGTGCTAGAGAGACTAGCTTCTCCTACAATGAGCAGTTCTTC.

This chain links TRBV20-1 with TRBJ2-1; 9 positions match TRBD2. Per germline, CDR1 DFQATT and CDR2 SNEGSKA (reference sequence). With 7 bases clipped from V and 5 bases from J, the junction kept 12 bases outside the gene matches. The CDR3 covers 15 residues. CDR3 DNA: TGCAGTGTTGGGATAGCGGGAGTAATCCACAATGAGCAGTTCTTC. It encodes CSVGIAGVIHNEQFF.

This chain links TRBV5-1 with TRBJ2-4; D not certain. With the DNA end fitting TRBJ2-7 better, the J assignment may be wrong. In germline, CDR1 is SGHRS, CDR2 YFSETQ. The CDR3 length is 14 residues. CDR3 region: CASSLGLPTYEQYF. The CDR3 DNA reads TGCGCCAGCAGCTTGGGACTGCCAACCTACGAGCAGTACTTC.